Each of the 25 T cell receptor beta chains below was sequenced from the same sample in a study of response to subunit inactivated influenza vaccine. TCRdb processed the RT-PCR reads anew with MiXCR; each CDR3 protein has one entry. The sample shows around 520,000 distinct CDR3 sequences, over 9.5% of them seen only once. Material: PBMCs from blood, obtained on the day of vaccination. All receptors come from a man in his fifties or sixties who received an inactivated influenza vaccine.

This clonotype was seen a few times. The chain uses TRBV6-5 and TRBJ2-3; D tentatively fits TRBD1 or TRBD2 (5 bases each). The CDR3 spans 19 residues. V lost 1 base, J lost 2 bases, and 22 bases lay in between. The V gene's germline CDR1 is MNHEY and CDR2 SVGAGI. CDR3 sequence: CASSYFGVGTQSHTDTQYF. DNA of the CDR3: TGTGCCAGCAGTTACTTTGGTGTGGGGACCCAATCTCACACAGATACGCAGTATTTT.

The rearrangement uses TRBV5-1 and TRBJ2-7; 8 bases agree with TRBD2. This CDR3 is built from 15 residues. V gave up 3 bases and J gave up 2 bases; unmatched junction bases: 7. Germline V gene lookup returns CDR1 SGHRS and CDR2 YFSETQ. In nucleotides, the CDR3 is TGCGCCAGCAGCTCCGCAGCGGGAGTCCCCTACGAGCAGTACTTC. Protein product: CASSSAAGVPYEQYF. The whole variable domain, remainder taken from reference TRBV5-1 and TRBJ2-7, is KAGVTQTPRYLIKTRGQQVTLSCSPISGHRSVSWYQQTPGQGLQFLFEYFSETQRNKGNFPGRFSGRQFSNSRSEMNVSTLELGDSALYLCASSSAAGVPYEQYFGPGTRLTVT.

The rearrangement links TRBV9 to TRBJ2-2; TRBD1 might be the D (6 bases). This CDR3 has 15 amino acids. Germline V CDR1 and CDR2: SGDLS, YYNGEE. Trimming left V 4 bases short and J 1 base short, with 11 bases between. CDR3 protein: CASSTQGVNTGELFF. The CDR3 DNA is TGTGCCAGCAGCACACAGGGAGTGAACACCGGGGAGCTGTTTTTT.

This clonotype was picked up many times. V is TRBV29-1 and J is TRBJ1-2; no clear D. The CDR3 extends over 12 amino acids. Germline V lookup: CDR1 SQVTM, CDR2 ANQGSEA. Trimming took 7 bases from V and 1 from J, leaving 10 bases between them. Here the CDR3 DNA reads TGCAGCGGTGCCACGGATAACTATGGCTACACCTTC. Encoded protein: CSGATDNYGYTF.

The chain recombines TRBV7-2 with TRBJ2-3; TRBD2 agrees at 8 bases. Trimming took 0 bases from V and 4 from J; bases not matched to a gene: 6. Looked up from germline, CDR1 is SGHTA and CDR2 is FQGNSA. CDR3 length: 16 amino acids. CDR3 DNA: TGTGCCAGCAGCTTAGCGCCGGCGGGGGGTGCAGATACGCAGTATTTT. Protein: CASSLAPAGGADTQYF.

The table lists this clonotype with a few counts. V gene TRBV7-6 combines with J gene TRBJ1-2, with 9 bases lining up with TRBD1. Unmatched junction bases numbered 4, after V lost 2 bases and J lost 3 bases. Looked up from germline, CDR1 is SGHVS and CDR2 is FNYEAQ. CDR3 length: 15 amino acids. The CDR3 DNA follows: TGTGCCAGCAGCTTACGGACAGGGGTGGACTATGGCTACACCTTC. It encodes CASSLRTGVDYGYTF.

This clonotype was recorded many times. The V and J genes are TRBV4-1 and TRBJ2-1, with D perhaps given as TRBD1 or TRBD2 (5 bases each). V shed 0 bases and J shed 2 bases, with 8 bases lying between them. Germline V gene data show CDR1 as MGHRA and CDR2 as YSYEKL. The CDR3 sequence is 15 residues long. For the CDR3, the DNA is TGCGCCAGCAGCCAAGACGGGGCTACCTACAATGAGCAGTTCTTC. Its protein is CASSQDGATYNEQFF.

A few counts support this clonotype. The V gene is TRBV6-5, the J gene TRBJ2-3, with a weak D call TRBD2 (5 bases). The CDR3 loop spans 15 amino acids. V lost 4 bases and J 1 base, leaving 12 bases between the germline ends. The germline CDR1 and CDR2 sequences are MNHEY and SVGAGI. For the CDR3, the DNA is TGTGCCAGCAGTTCCCCTAGCCGCCGCACAGATACGCAGTATTTT. Translated: CASSSPSRRTDTQYF.

This clonotype was seen a handful of times. The rearrangement uses TRBV28 and TRBJ1-2; 10 bases map to TRBD1. This CDR3 is 15 amino acids long. Germline V gene sequence: CDR1 MDHEN, CDR2 SYDVKM. The V gene end was trimmed by 6 bases and the J gene end by 3 bases; junction bases not matched to a gene: 7. CDR3 loop: CASREPGTGDYGYTF. The CDR3 DNA follows: TGTGCCAGCAGGGAGCCTGGGACAGGGGACTATGGCTACACCTTC.

The chain recombines TRBV7-2 with TRBJ2-7; 7 bases map to TRBD1. The CDR3 is made up of 16 amino acids. CDR1 and CDR2 from the germline V gene are SGHTA and FQGNSA. V shed 4 bases and J 0 bases; nucleotides not matched to a gene: 9. CDR3 DNA sequence: TGTGCCAGCAGCTCCCAACCGGGACAGAGCTCCTACGAGCAGTACTTC. Its protein is CASSSQPGQSSYEQYF.

In this sample, this clonotype turned up many times. The V and J genes are TRBV4-2 and TRBJ2-5, with 7 bases aligning to TRBD1. The length of the CDR3 is 14 residues. The germline V gene has CDR1 LGHNA and CDR2 YNFKEQ. The V segment lost 4 bases and the J segment 4 bases; nucleotides outside the gene matches: 6. The CDR3 here is CASSLPQGRETQYF. The CDR3 DNA is TGTGCCAGCAGCCTCCCACAGGGGCGAGAGACCCAGTACTTC.

The chain employs TRBV12-3 or TRBV12-4 and TRBJ1-1; 8 bases line up with TRBD1. This CDR3 contains 13 residues. V gave up 7 bases and J gave up 4 bases; unmatched junction bases: 5. The chain's CDR3 is CASTPTGATEAFF. The CDR3 region has the DNA TGTGCCAGCACCCCGACAGGGGCCACTGAAGCTTTCTTT.

This clonotype was seen at least ten times. This chain links TRBV7-2 with TRBJ2-1; TRBD2 agrees at 7 bases. CDR1 SGHTA and CDR2 FQGNSA come from the germline V gene. The CDR3 extends over 12 amino acids. V was clipped by 11 bases and J by 5 bases; unmatched bases: 6. CDR3 region: CAGGVPNNEQFF. The CDR3 DNA sequence: TGTGCCGGGGGGGTACCTAACAATGAGCAGTTCTTC.

This clonotype showed up just a few times. The genes are TRBV12-3 or TRBV12-4 and TRBJ2-7; D is unresolved. This CDR3 region has 12 residues. V was shortened by 6 bases and J by 7 bases, with 13 bases between the two germline ends. CDR3 protein: CASSPIPREQYF. CDR3 nucleotide sequence: TGTGCCAGCAGCCCGATTCCTCGGGAGCAGTACTTC.

This clonotype was observed a few times. The rearrangement joins TRBV25-1 to TRBJ2-3; TRBD2 matches 16 bases. The CDR3 covers 18 residues. Trimming cost V 11 bases and J 0 bases; bases outside gene matches: 11. Germline CDR1 reads MGHDK; CDR2 reads SYGVNS. CDR3 loop: CAGGTSGGVKLSTDTQYF. CDR3 nucleotide sequence: TGTGCCGGCGGGACTAGCGGGGGGGTAAAACTGAGCACAGATACGCAGTATTTT.

This chain joins TRBV12-5 and TRBJ2-2, with a weak D call TRBD2 (6 bases). Germline loops: CDR1 LGHNT, CDR2 FRNRAP. This CDR3 comprises 15 residues. Trimming pared 5 bases from V and 6 bases from J, leaving 16 bases between. CDR3 bases: TGTGCTAGTGGTGGACCGGGACCGGGGGCCGGGGAGCTGTTTTTT. Translation: CASGGPGPGAGELFF.

This clonotype appeared a few times. The rearrangement links TRBV28 to TRBJ2-2; TRBD2 aligns across 8 bases. The germline gives CDR1 MDHEN, CDR2 SYDVKM. V lost 8 bases, J lost 0 bases, and 5 bases stayed unmatched. The CDR3 totals 15 residues. CDR3 protein: CASVKGLANTGELFF. In DNA form, the CDR3 reads TGTGCCAGCGTTAAGGGACTAGCGAACACCGGGGAGCTGTTTTTT.

The gene calls are TRBV27 and TRBJ1-2; 7 bases map to TRBD1. CDR1 is MNHEY and CDR2 is SMNVEV in the germline V gene (reference sequence). The CDR3 loop spans 16 amino acids. Trimming at V came to 2 bases and at J to 0 bases, leaving 6 bases not matched to a gene. The CDR3 region has the DNA TGTGCCAGCAGTTTAGTTGGGACAGCTACTAACTATGGCTACACCTTC. It encodes CASSLVGTATNYGYTF.

The V and J genes are TRBV4-3 and TRBJ2-1; a possible D gene is TRBD2 (7 bases). In germline, CDR1 is LGHNA, CDR2 YSLEER. CDR3 length: 13 residues. V lost 0 bases to trimming and J lost 15 bases, with 15 bases between them. The CDR3 nucleotides read TGCGCCAGCAGCCAAGATTGGGAAGGGGGGGCGTTCTTC. Translating gives CASSQDWEGGAFF.

The sample holds a few counts of this clonotype. The chain links TRBV7-2 to TRBJ2-1; TRBD1 or TRBD2 may be the D gene (5 bases each). V was shortened by 3 bases and J by 9 bases, with 12 bases between the two germline ends. Germline values: CDR1 SGHTA, CDR2 FQGNSA. The CDR3 runs to 13 residues. CDR3 amino acids: CASSLPGRIEQFF. CDR3 nucleotides: TGTGCCAGCAGCTTGCCGGGGCGAATTGAGCAGTTCTTC.

The chain combines TRBV12-3 or TRBV12-4 with TRBJ2-1, with 10 nucleotides matching TRBD2. This CDR3 has 18 residues. Trimming cost V 5 bases and J 6 bases; bases outside gene matches: 16. This CDR3 reads CASSLSRSSGRAGNEQFF. The CDR3 coding sequence is TGTGCCAGCAGTCTTAGCCGAAGCAGCGGGAGGGCCGGCAATGAGCAGTTCTTC.

In regard to this clonotype: It may be a read error: a sequence one base away is much more abundant. The chain recombines TRBV29-1 with TRBJ2-7, with 11 bases aligning to TRBD1. This CDR3 spans 14 amino acids. Germline V lookup: CDR1 SQVTM, CDR2 ANQGSEA. The CDR3 DNA follows: TGCGGCGTTGTACGGGACAGGGGGACCTACGAGCAGTACTTC. It translates to CGVVRDRGTYEQYF.

This clonotype was observed a few times. The chain couples TRBV7-2 to TRBJ2-3; 13 bases are a match to TRBD2. This CDR3 has 16 amino acids. The germline V gene encodes CDR1 SGHTA and CDR2 FQGNSA. J lost 7 bases, V lost 5 bases, and 9 bases had no gene match. CDR3 region: CASSTGLAGPSYTQYF. DNA for the CDR3: TGTGCCAGCAGCACGGGACTAGCGGGACCCTCATATACGCAGTATTTT.

V gene TRBV29-1 combines with J gene TRBJ2-5; 12 bases are a match to TRBD2. V shed 2 bases, J shed 4 bases, and the junction held 2 bases outside the gene matches. The CDR3 length is 14 residues. Germline V gene data show CDR1 as SQVTM and CDR2 as ANQGSEA. The CDR3 protein is CSVELAGGSETQYF. CDR3 DNA sequence: TGCAGCGTTGAACTAGCGGGGGGGTCAGAGACCCAGTACTTC.

This rearrangement joins TRBV27 to TRBJ2-3, with 8 bases that match TRBD2. This CDR3 contains 13 residues. Germline CDR1 and CDR2: MNHEY and SMNVEV (reference sequence). V lost 6 bases and J lost 8; bases outside the gene matches: 7. The CDR3 region has the DNA TGTGCCAGCAGACCCGGGGGGGCAGGTACGCAGTATTTT. It translates to CASRPGGAGTQYF.